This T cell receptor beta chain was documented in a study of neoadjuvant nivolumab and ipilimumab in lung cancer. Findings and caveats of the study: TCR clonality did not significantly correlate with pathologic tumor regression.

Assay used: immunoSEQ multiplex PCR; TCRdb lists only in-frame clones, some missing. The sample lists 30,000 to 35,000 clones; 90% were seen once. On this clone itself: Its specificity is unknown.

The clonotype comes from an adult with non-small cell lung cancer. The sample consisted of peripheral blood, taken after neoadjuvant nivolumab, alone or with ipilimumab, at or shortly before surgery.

The CDR3 bases are TGTGCCAGCAGCGGACGGACGGATCGCCCGAACACTGAAGCTTTCTTT. It yields the protein CASSGRTDRPNTEAFF. V and J are TRBV9 and TRBJ1-1, with D hard to call. The CDR3 has 16 residues. The V and J ends lost 3 bases and 1 base respectively, with 16 bases between them. CDR1 SGDLS and CDR2 YYNGEE come from the germline V gene. Combining the CDR3 with reference TRBV9 and TRBJ1-1 gives the whole variable domain DSGVTQTPKHLITATGQRVTLRCSPRSGDLSVYWYQQSLDQGLQFLIQYYNGEERAKGNILERFSAQQFPDLHSELNLSSLELGDSALYFCASSGRTDRPNTEAFFGQGTRLTVV.